These 28 T cell receptor beta chains were sequenced from one sample in a study of T cell changes during pregnancy in multiple sclerosis. Repertoires were generated with immunoSEQ multiplex PCR, while TCRdb's copy carries only in-frame clones and drops some. The table has 54,000 or so clones, 80% to 95% seen once. Sequencing was performed on CD4+ T cells from peripheral blood mononuclear cells, taken before pregnancy. These receptors originate from a female donor with multiple sclerosis, enrolled in a pregnancy study.

The chain combines TRBV5-5 with TRBJ1-2, with a weak D call TRBD1 (5 bases). V lost 4 bases and J 4 bases, leaving 14 bases between the germline ends. CDR1 and CDR2 from the germline V gene are SGHKS and YYEKEE (reference sequence). The length of the CDR3 is 14 residues. CDR3 amino acids: CASSLGDLLYGYTF. The CDR3 DNA reads as TGTGCCAGCAGCCTGGGGGACTTACTCTATGGCTACACCTTC.

V is TRBV6-6 and J is TRBJ1-1; 7 bases match TRBD1. The CDR3 covers 15 residues. Germline V lookup: CDR1 MNHNY, CDR2 SVGAGI (reference sequence). The V gene end was trimmed by 4 bases and the J gene end by 3 bases; junction bases not matched to a gene: 8. Written as DNA, the CDR3 is TGTGCCAGCAGTTCCCAATCAGGGGGAGACACTGAAGCTTTCTTT. Protein product: CASSSQSGGDTEAFF.

The CDR3 is CAISPQGANTEAFF. The CDR3 coding sequence is TGTGCCATCAGCCCCCAGGGGGCGAACACTGAAGCTTTCTTT. The chain carries TRBV10-3 and TRBJ1-1; the match to TRBD1 covers 8 bases. CDR1 and CDR2 from the germline V gene are ENHRY and SYGVKD. The J segment lost 1 base and the V segment lost 6 bases, leaving 4 bases of the junction unmatched. The CDR3 has 14 amino acids.

The genes are TRBV15 and TRBJ1-1; 12 positions agree with TRBD1. CDR1 and CDR2 (germline): LNHNV, YYDKDF (reference sequence). V lost 3 bases to trimming and J lost 4 bases; unmatched junction nucleotides: 3. This CDR3 has 15 amino acids. The CDR3 sequence is CATSRGTGGLTEAFF. CDR3 sequence (DNA): TGTGCCACCAGCAGGGGGACAGGGGGCCTCACTGAAGCTTTCTTT.

The chain couples TRBV11-3 to TRBJ2-7; D may be TRBD1 (5 bases). The CDR3 has 14 residues. The V end was cut by 5 bases, the J end by 0 bases, with 11 bases between. The germline gives CDR1 SGHNT, CDR2 YENEEA. CDR3: CASSRGPSSYEQYF. The CDR3 DNA reads as TGTGCCAGCAGCAGGGGCCCCAGCTCCTACGAGCAGTACTTC. Full variable domain (remainder filled in from reference TRBV11-3 and TRBJ2-7): EAGVVQSPRYKIIEKKQPVAFWCNPISGHNTLYWYLQNLGQGPELLIRYENEEAVDDSQLPKDRFSAERLKGVDSTLKIQPAELGDSAVYLCASSRGPSSYEQYFGPGTRLTVT.

A remark on this clone: At one end, the junction sequence differs from germline, possibly due to a read error. This chain uses TRBV7-7 with TRBJ2-5; 10 positions agree with TRBD1. Per the germline V gene, CDR1 is SSHAT and CDR2 is FNYEAQ (reference sequence). The CDR3 is 15 residues long. CDR3 amino acids: CASSFGTGVQETQYF. CDR3 bases: TGTGCTAGCAGCTTCGGGACAGGGGTACAAGAGACCCAGTACTTC.

About this clone itself: One junction end does not reproduce the germline sequence, and a read error may be involved. The chain combines TRBV7-7 with TRBJ2-7, with 10 positions matching TRBD2. Germline assignment: CDR1 SSHAT and CDR2 FNYEAQ (reference sequence). The CDR3 spans 14 residues. CDR3 loop: CASSFRTSGYEQYF. The CDR3, as DNA: TGTGCTAGCAGCTTCCGGACTAGCGGCTACGAGCAGTACTTC.

The chain joins TRBV28 to TRBJ1-1; possibly TRBD1 for D (6 bases). The CDR3 has 13 residues. Trimming pared 6 bases from V and 3 bases from J, leaving 11 bases between. The germline gives CDR1 MDHEN, CDR2 SYDVKM. This CDR3 is CASRSTGYTEAFF. The CDR3 DNA is TGTGCCAGCAGGTCCACAGGGTACACTGAAGCTTTCTTT.

This clone has only a few counts. The CDR3 protein is CASSLLPSEAFF. The CDR3 DNA reads TGTGCCAGCAGCTTACTCCCCTCGGAGGCTTTCTTT. This chain links TRBV7-3 with TRBJ1-1; D remains unclear. Looked up from germline, CDR1 is SGHTA and CDR2 is FQGTGA. The length of the CDR3 is 12 residues. The V and J ends lost 2 bases and 11 bases respectively, with 12 bases between them.

The chain links TRBV5-1 to TRBJ2-7; the match to TRBD1 covers 9 bases. The CDR3 length is 14 residues. The trim removed 0 bases at V and 3 bases at J, leaving 1 base unmatched. CDR1 and CDR2 (germline): SGHRS, YFSETQ. Here the CDR3 reads CASSLAGQGYEQYF. The CDR3 DNA is TGCGCCAGCAGCTTGGCGGGACAGGGCTACGAGCAGTACTTC.

This clone was picked up one time. The CDR3 protein is CASSFSPWANTEAFF. CDR3 sequence (DNA): TGTGCCAGCAGCTTTTCCCCCTGGGCGAACACTGAAGCTTTCTTT. The chain has TRBV5-6 and TRBJ1-1; D is unresolved. Trimming removed 2 bases at V and 1 base at J, with 12 bases between. Germline V lookup: CDR1 SGHDT, CDR2 YYEEEE. The CDR3 length is 15 residues.

V and J are TRBV7-8 and TRBJ1-5; 10 positions agree with TRBD1. The germline gives CDR1 SGHVS, CDR2 FQNEAQ. Unmatched junction bases numbered 2, after V lost 2 bases and J lost 4 bases. The CDR3 is 15 residues long. The CDR3: CASSLSGQGNQPQHF. CDR3 bases: TGTGCCAGCAGCTTATCGGGACAGGGGAATCAGCCCCAGCATTTT.

This chain connects TRBV19 to TRBJ2-3, with 7 bases identical to TRBD1. Germline V CDR1 and CDR2: LNHDA, SQIVND (reference sequence). Trimming cost V 5 bases and J 6 bases; bases outside gene matches: 5. The CDR3 sequence is 13 residues long. This CDR3 reads CASSRRGTDTQYF. The CDR3 DNA sequence: TGTGCCAGTAGTCGCAGGGGGACGGATACGCAGTATTTT.

The rearrangement joins TRBV6-6 to TRBJ1-2, with TRBD1 matching over 9 bases. Unmatched junction bases numbered 11, after V lost 6 bases and J lost 9 bases. The CDR3 sequence is 14 residues long. Germline V CDR1 and CDR2: MNHNY, SVGAGI (reference sequence). CDR3 nucleotides: TGTGCCAGCAGCCTTTCGGGACAGGGTGCTAGCTACACCTTC. Its translation: CASSLSGQGASYTF.

The chain links TRBV30 to TRBJ1-2, with D possibly matching TRBD1 (5 bases). Germline-derived CDR1 and CDR2 are GTSNPN and SVGIG (reference sequence). V was trimmed by 5 bases and J by 4 bases, leaving 8 bases between them. This CDR3 comprises 11 residues. The CDR3 here is CAWGQAYGYTF. In DNA form, the CDR3 reads TGTGCCTGGGGACAAGCCTATGGCTACACCTTC.

Turning to this clone: One end of the junction fails to match germline, which may point to a read error. The rearrangement joins TRBV6-6 to TRBJ1-2, with D uncertain. The CDR3 contains 10 residues. CDR1 MNHNY and CDR2 SVGAGI come from the germline V gene (reference sequence). The CDR3 region has the DNA TGTGCCAGCAGCGGCGGTGCCTATGCCTTC. This translates into CASSGGAYAF.

CDR3 residues: CASRSTGLVTYEQYF. The CDR3 nucleotides read TGTGCCAGCAGGTCTACAGGGTTGGTCACCTACGAGCAGTACTTC. The gene calls are TRBV6-6 and TRBJ2-7; tentatively, D is TRBD1 (6 bases). This CDR3 has 15 residues. V lost 6 bases and J 2 bases, leaving 17 bases between the germline ends. CDR1 MNHNY and CDR2 SVGAGI come from the germline V gene (reference sequence).

The chain combines TRBV6-6 with TRBJ2-7; D unresolved. V lost 3 bases and J lost 2, with 17 bases in between. The CDR3 runs to 16 residues. Germline CDR1 MNHNY, CDR2 SVGAGI (reference sequence). The CDR3 reads CASSYEPGVSAYEQYF. The CDR3 nucleotides read TGTGCCAGCAGTTATGAGCCCGGAGTCAGCGCCTACGAGCAGTACTTC.

The genes are TRBV5-4 and TRBJ1-2; no clear D gene. This CDR3 is 13 amino acids long. The germline CDR1 and CDR2 sequences are SGHNT and YYREEE (reference sequence). Trimming removed 4 bases at V and 8 bases at J, with 15 bases between. This CDR3 is CASSISGGLGYTF. The CDR3, as DNA: TGTGCCAGCAGCATCTCCGGAGGGTTAGGCTACACCTTC.

The gene calls are TRBV4-2 and TRBJ2-5; 7 nucleotides line up with TRBD2. Germline V gene lookup returns CDR1 LGHNA and CDR2 YNFKEQ. The CDR3 spans 15 residues. Trimming cost V 4 bases and J 0 bases; bases outside gene matches: 5. For the CDR3, the DNA is TGTGCCAGCAGCCGAGCAGCGGGATACCAAGAGACCCAGTACTTC. Translation: CASSRAAGYQETQYF.

The chain is built from TRBV28 and TRBJ2-5; a weak D match, TRBD1 (6 bases). This CDR3 spans 13 amino acids. Trimming left V 4 bases short and J 4 bases short, with 10 bases between. Germline V gives CDR1 MDHEN, CDR2 SYDVKM. The CDR3 reads CASSYRVAETQYF. CDR3 coding DNA: TGTGCCAGCAGTTACAGGGTGGCAGAGACCCAGTACTTC.

Only a few counts were recorded for this clone. The rearrangement links TRBV10-3 to TRBJ2-3; 9 nucleotides agree with TRBD1. V was pared by 6 bases and J by 3 bases, with 4 bases of the junction left unmatched. The CDR3 spans 14 residues. CDR1 and CDR2 from the germline V gene are ENHRY and SYGVKD. As DNA, the CDR3 is TGTGCCATCAGGGGGACAGGGACAACAGATACGCAGTATTTT. As protein: CAIRGTGTTDTQYF.

V and J are TRBV19 and TRBJ1-1; unclear D gene. Trimming left V 6 bases short and J 1 base short, with 15 bases between. This CDR3 comprises 15 residues. CDR1 is LNHDA, CDR2 SQIVND, per germline (reference sequence). CDR3 in amino acids: CASRDPSGGNTEAFF. CDR3 nucleotides: TGTGCCAGTAGGGACCCCTCGGGAGGGAACACTGAAGCTTTCTTT.

This chain links TRBV27 with TRBJ2-7, with a tentative D call TRBD2 (6 bases). CDR3 length: 15 residues. The germline V gene has CDR1 MNHEY and CDR2 SMNVEV (reference sequence). Trimming took off 4 bases at V and 1 base at J, with 14 bases between the two ends. CDR3 region: CASSSMEGGSYEQYF. The CDR3 nucleotides read TGTGCCAGCAGTTCTATGGAGGGAGGTTCCTACGAGCAGTACTTC.

This chain uses TRBV9 with TRBJ2-2; 7 bases line up with TRBD2. There are 16 residues in the CDR3. Unmatched junction bases numbered 6, after V lost 1 base and J lost 3 bases. Germline CDR1 and CDR2: SGDLS and YYNGEE. The CDR3 sequence: CASSVSSGTYTGELFF. DNA for the CDR3: TGTGCCAGCAGCGTATCTAGCGGCACTTACACCGGGGAGCTGTTTTTT.

This chain uses TRBV28 with TRBJ2-7; tentative D call: TRBD1 (5 bases). Trimming stripped 6 bases from V and 3 bases from J, with 15 bases between. The germline V gene encodes CDR1 MDHEN and CDR2 SYDVKM. The CDR3 spans 14 residues. The CDR3 DNA is TGTGCCAGCAGCCTGAGACAGCAGAGCTACGAGCAGTACTTC. Translated, it gives CASSLRQQSYEQYF.

The chain joins TRBV9 to TRBJ2-3; D call uncertain. Trimming removed 6 bases at V and 0 bases at J, with 11 bases between. The CDR3 loop spans 14 amino acids. Germline lookup yields CDR1 SGDLS and CDR2 YYNGEE. The CDR3 spells CASTPVVSTDTQYF. The CDR3 region has the DNA TGTGCCAGCACCCCGGTAGTAAGCACAGATACGCAGTATTTT.

This chain connects TRBV7-9 to TRBJ1-6, with TRBD1 identical over 7 bases. Germline CDR1 is SEHNR and CDR2 is FQNEAQ (reference sequence). The CDR3 sequence is 16 residues long. The trim removed 6 bases at V and 7 bases at J, leaving 12 bases unmatched. The CDR3 bases are TGTGCCAGCAGACAAGGGGACGGGACAGCAAATTCACCCCTCCACTTT. Translation: CASRQGDGTANSPLHF.